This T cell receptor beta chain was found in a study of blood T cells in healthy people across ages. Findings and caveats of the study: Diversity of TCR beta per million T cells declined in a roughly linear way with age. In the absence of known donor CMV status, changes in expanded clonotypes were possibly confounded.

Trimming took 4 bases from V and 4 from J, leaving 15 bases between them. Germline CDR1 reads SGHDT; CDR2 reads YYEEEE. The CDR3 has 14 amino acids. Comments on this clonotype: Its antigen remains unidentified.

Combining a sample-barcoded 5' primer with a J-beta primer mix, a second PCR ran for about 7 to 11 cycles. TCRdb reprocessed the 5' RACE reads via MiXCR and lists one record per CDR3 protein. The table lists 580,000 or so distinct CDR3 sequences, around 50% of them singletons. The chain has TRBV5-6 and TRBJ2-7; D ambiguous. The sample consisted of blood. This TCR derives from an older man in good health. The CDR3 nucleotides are TGTGCCAGCAGCCTTAGCAAAGGATGGTACGAGCAGTACTTC. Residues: CASSLSKGWYEQYF.